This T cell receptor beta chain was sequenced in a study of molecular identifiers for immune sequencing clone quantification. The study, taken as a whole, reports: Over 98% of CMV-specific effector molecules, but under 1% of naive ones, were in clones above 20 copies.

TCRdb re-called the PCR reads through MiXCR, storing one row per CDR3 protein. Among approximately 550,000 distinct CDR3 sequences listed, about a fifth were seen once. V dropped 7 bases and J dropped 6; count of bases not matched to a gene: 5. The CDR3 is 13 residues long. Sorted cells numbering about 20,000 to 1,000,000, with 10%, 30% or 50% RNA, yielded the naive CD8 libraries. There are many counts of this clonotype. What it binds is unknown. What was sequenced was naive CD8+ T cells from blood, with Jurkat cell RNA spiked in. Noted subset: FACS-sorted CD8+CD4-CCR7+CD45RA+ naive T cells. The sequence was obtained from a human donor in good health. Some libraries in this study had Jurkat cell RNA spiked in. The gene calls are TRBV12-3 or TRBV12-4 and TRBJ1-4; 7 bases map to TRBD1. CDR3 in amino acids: CASNPTGDEKLFF. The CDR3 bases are TGTGCCAGCAATCCAACAGGGGATGAAAAACTGTTTTTT.